This TCR beta chain stems from a study of human T cells and chemical hapten exposure (dated by TCRdb to the early 2020s). Context from the whole study: For sensitization, 2% DPC in acetone was applied to an approximately 2 cm by approximately 2 cm area of upper inner arm skin. Throughout the approximately 24-week study period, patients were also given weekly therapeutic DPC doses on the scalp. The libraries were sequenced as a pool, and the TCR yield per sample differed mostly because of small variations in library volumes within the pool. The patient cohort, mostly female, included alopecia areata with under or over 50% scalp involvement, alopecia totalis and alopecia universalis. This study followed changes in the peripheral blood TCR repertoire in vivo during primary and secondary sensitization of alopecia patients to the hapten diphenylcyclopropenone (DPC). Approximately 28 alopecia patients provided blood for TCR sequencing at one to four time points (pre-sensitization, 2, 6 and 24 weeks). Blood samples were taken from patients before sensitization (week 0) and then at 2, 6 and about 24 weeks after DPC sensitization. Patch testing was done on the upper back using Finn chambers containing 0.01% DPC, and results were scored after 6 days according to International Contact Dermatitis Research Group standards. Paper-wide results and their limitations: After repeated subsampling, changes were observed in the strength of the expansion versus patch-test correlation and in the threshold at which the correlation became significant. The number of TCRs above 1 in 1000 frequency did not change with DPC sensitization; there was no evidence of global repertoire structure alterations. Alopecia, a presumed autoimmune disease, was present in all patients, so the immune response of the patients might differ from that of healthy individuals. Patch test score was positively correlated with the number of PT1 expanded TCRs, with significance at thresholds 8, 16 and 32 but not at 4. Compared with pre-sensitization or healthy control sets, expanded TCRs formed significantly more large CDR3 similarity clusters, which is consistent with antigen-driven responses.

The sample's time point label is to be understood as: patch test 1, 2 weeks after DPC sensitization. Per the publication, the treatment or condition label means: therapeutic diphenylcyclopropenone sensitization with weekly scalp DPC. At every patch-test visit, the blood draw took place before the patch test was put on. To be eligible, patients had to be aged 18 to 70, diagnosed with alopecia and judged suitable for DPC therapy, while pregnant patients were excluded. Total RNA was extracted from unfractionated whole blood collected in Tempus Blood RNA tubes. The CDR3 sequence holds 14 residues, the cysteine and phenylalanine included. Just the 42-base CDR3 DNA is kept, in frame starting at base 1. V is clipped by 2 bases and J by 1 base, and the sequence between their germline boundaries is 8 bases long. The CDR1 and CDR2 encoded by the germline V gene are SGHTA and FQGNSA. In its sample, this clonotype was seen many times. Its specific antigen is unknown. Base qualities are not recorded, but no much larger clone differs from it by a single base.

Libraries were built with RACE. Sequencing took place on a NextSeq 500. Library preparation attached unique molecular identifiers to individual cDNA molecules for quantitative, reproducible TCR counting. Each blood RNA sample was used to sequence both TCR alpha and TCR beta chains. The authors processed their data as follows. A median of approximately 96,000 TCRs per sample was observed, with a range of roughly 20,000 to 750,000. The Decombinator software suite was used to annotate V, J and CDR3 in the TCR reads. For PS versus PT1 abundance plots, all samples were subsampled to the same number of TCRs (28,000). TCRs were defined as expanded if absent before sensitization and observed at least eight times at the 2-week time point. TCRdb reworked the public reads: Q25 trimming with fastp, MiXCR clone assembly, productive beta chains retained. Here each entry gathers all rows of one CDR3 protein and keeps the most common genes and DNA. The V and J calls follow TCRdb's processing rather than the paper's. This sample has 65,000 to 85,000 distinct CDR3 sequences in its table, and around 10% of those were observed once. The top ten hold around 1.5% of the sample.

Source: whole blood, taken in connection with sensitization to the hapten diphenylcyclopropenone (DPC). The chain uses TRBV7-2 and TRBJ1-1, with the D segment identity uncertain. The origin of this receptor is a woman between 45 and 60 years old with alopecia areata. Some clones in this sample may be carry-over from other donors' samples. The CDR3 region: CASSLTQTNTEAFF. At the DNA level, the sequence is TGTGCCAGCAGCTTAACGCAGACGAACACTGAAGCTTTCTTT.